This T cell receptor (beta chain) was sequenced for a study of blood T cell repertoires in COVID-19. Germline CDR1 and CDR2: LGHNA and YSLEER. This CDR3 is built from 15 residues. Trimming took 1 base from V and 6 from J; bases not matched to a gene: 3. TCRdb keeps only in-frame clones here, not all; method: immunoSEQ multiplex PCR. The table records 100,000 to 150,000 clones, approximately 87% of them present only once. The sequence came from a woman aged 50 to 60 with acute or convalescent COVID-19. Material for sequencing was peripheral blood. The rearrangement links TRBV4-3 to TRBJ2-2, with 9 bases identical to TRBD2. In DNA form, the CDR3 reads TGCGCCAGCAGCCAAGGGGGACTAGCCCCCGGGGAGCTGTTTTTT. As protein: CASSQGGLAPGELFF.